This TCR beta chain was sequenced in a study of T cell responses to AZD1222 COVID-19 vaccine. Germline CDR1 and CDR2: SEHNR and FQNEAQ (reference sequence). The CDR3 consists of 17 residues. Trimming removed 2 bases from V and 3 bases from J; junction bases left unmatched: 7. Using immunoSEQ multiplex PCR, the repertoire was profiled, and TCRdb retains in-frame clones only, with some absent. The table has around 50,000 clones, 75% to 90% seen once. This specimen was peripheral blood, taken 28 days after the second AZD1222 dose. The V gene is TRBV7-9, the J gene TRBJ2-2; TRBD2 matches 9 bases. The clonotype was recovered from an adult who received the AZD1222 COVID-19 vaccine. The CDR3 DNA follows: TGTGCCAGCAGCTTACCTTGGGTAGCGGGAGACACCGGGGAGCTGTTTTTT. It translates to CASSLPWVAGDTGELFF.